This note documents a single T cell receptor (beta chain) sequence. This CDR3 has 15 amino acids. V lost 0 bases to trimming and J lost 1 base, with 10 bases between them. Germline CDR1 is SGHRS and CDR2 is YFSETQ. The record originates from a study of T-cell reconstitution after alpha-beta-depleted transplantation in children. Researchers prepared the TCRbeta library using unique molecular identifiers, the study reports. Each CDR3 protein gets one entry after TCRdb re-called the PCR reads with MiXCR. The table has about 400,000 distinct CDR3 sequences, about a fifth seen once; the top ten hold 3% to 4.5%.

The chain uses TRBV5-1 and TRBJ1-1; no firm D call. This sequence was found in a human donor who donated a stem cell graft to a child with acute myeloid leukemia. Sequenced material: PBMCs from the stem cell graft donor, taken from the stem cell graft. The DNA of the CDR3 is TGCGCCAGCAGCTTGGCCGGGCGGGCGAACACTGAAGCTTTCTTT. This encodes CASSLAGRANTEAFF.